This T cell receptor beta chain was sequenced during a study of T cell repertoires in cytomegalovirus infection. Study background: Recently identified HLA-C-restricted CMV epitopes were used, and well-studied HLA-B-restricted CMV epitopes were used as well. Indications came from public TCR beta signatures; they pointed to CMV infection and to a matching HLA type.

The CDR3 spans 14 residues. Germline-derived CDR1 and CDR2 are SGHTA and FQGTGA. Trimming at V came to 4 bases and at J to 10 bases, leaving 10 bases not matched to a gene. MiXCR, applied by TCRdb to the reads, yields one record per CDR3 protein. The sample lists 830,000 or so distinct CDR3 sequences; approximately 32% were seen once. As for this clonotype: Its antigen is as yet unknown.

The sequence came from a human donor in good health (CMV status not recorded). Some clones in this sample may be carry-over from other donors' samples. The V call is TRBV7-3, the J call TRBJ2-1, with 7 positions matching TRBD2. This specimen consisted of cultured CD8+ T cells from PBMCs, obtained from culture after CMV antigen stimulation. CDR3 nucleotides: TGTGCCAGCAGCTGGGAGGACCGGGGGGAAGAGCAGTTCTTC. Residues: CASSWEDRGEEQFF.